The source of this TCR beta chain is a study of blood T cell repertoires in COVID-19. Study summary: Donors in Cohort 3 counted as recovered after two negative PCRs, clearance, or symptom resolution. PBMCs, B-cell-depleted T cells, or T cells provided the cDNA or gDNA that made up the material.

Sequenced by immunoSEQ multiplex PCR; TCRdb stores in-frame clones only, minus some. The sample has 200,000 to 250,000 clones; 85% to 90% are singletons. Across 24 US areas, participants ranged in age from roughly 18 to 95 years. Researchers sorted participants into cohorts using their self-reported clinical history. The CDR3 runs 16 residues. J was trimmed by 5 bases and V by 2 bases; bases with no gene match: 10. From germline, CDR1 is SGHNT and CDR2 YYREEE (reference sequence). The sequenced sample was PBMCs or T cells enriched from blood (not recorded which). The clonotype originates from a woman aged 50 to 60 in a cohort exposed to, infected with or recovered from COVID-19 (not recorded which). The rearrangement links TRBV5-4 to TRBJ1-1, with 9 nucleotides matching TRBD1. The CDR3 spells CASSFYRGRGVTEAFF. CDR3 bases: TGTGCCAGCAGCTTCTACAGGGGGCGCGGGGTAACTGAAGCTTTCTTT.